The rows below give T cell receptor beta chains drawn from one sample of a study of OX40 agonist ivuxolimab in advanced cancers. Here immunoSEQ multiplex PCR was the method, and the copy in TCRdb shows in-frame clones only, minus some. The repertoire has 55,000 to 70,000 clones, over 75% of them found once; the top ten carry roughly 6.1%. Specimen: CD4+ or CD8+ T cells sorted from blood, collected in a trial of the OX40 agonist ivuxolimab. The receptors originated from an adult with an advanced solid tumor such as melanoma, head and neck, liver or kidney cancer. The CDR3 runs from the conserved cysteine through the conserved F or W. D genes are given only for firm matches. A row's size may be missing; if present it is once, few, many or a size class.

size	V	D	J	DNA	CDR3
-	TRBV6-4	-	TRBJ2-3	TGTGCCAGCAGTGACAGGAAAAACACAGATACGCAGTATTTT	CASSDRKNTDTQYF
once	TRBV18	-	TRBJ2-2	TGTGCCAGCTCACCAAGTTCGAACTCAGGACGGGACACCGGGGAGCTGTTTTTT	CASSPSSNSGRDTGELFF
-	TRBV6-5	-	TRBJ2-7	TGTGCCAGCGTACGGGGGAGCTCCTACGAGCAGTACTTC	CASVRGSSYEQYF
-	TRBV5-1	TRBD1	TRBJ1-2	TGCGCCAGCAGCTCCTATGGACAGGGAAGGTATGGCTACACCTTC	CASSSYGQGRYGYTF
-	TRBV13	-	TRBJ1-5	TGTGCCAGCAGTCCCGGACGTAATCAGCCCCAGCATTTT	CASSPGRNQPQHF
-	TRBV6-6	-	TRBJ2-7	TGTGCCAGCACCAGCAGCGGAGGGGGATCCTACGAGCAGTACTTC	CASTSSGGGSYEQYF
-	TRBV5-4	-	TRBJ1-1	TGTGCCAGCAGCCCCCGCGGAGGGGCGATGAACACTGAAGCTTTCTTT	CASSPRGGAMNTEAFF
-	TRBV7-9	-	TRBJ2-7	TGTGCCAGCAGCCCCACAGGGTACGAGCAGTACTTC	CASSPTGYEQYF
-	TRBV18	TRBD1	TRBJ2-3	TGTGCCAGCTCACCCTACAGGGGTGATACGCAGTATTTT	CASSPYRGDTQYF
-	TRBV7-2	TRBD1	TRBJ2-7	TGTGCCAGCAGCCAAAGGGGGACAGGGGCCTACGAGCAGTACTTC	CASSQRGTGAYEQYF
-	TRBV2	TRBD1	TRBJ1-5	TGTGCCAGCAGCGTTCAGGGGGCTGGCAATCAGCCCCAGCATTTT	CASSVQGAGNQPQHF
-	TRBV19	TRBD2	TRBJ2-2	TGTGCCAGTAGGTCTAGCGGGAGGGTTAACACCGGGGAGCTGTTTTTT	CASRSSGRVNTGELFF
-	TRBV4-2	TRBD1	TRBJ2-5	TGTGCCAGCAGCCTGCAGGGGGCAGAAGAGACCCAGTACTTC	CASSLQGAEETQYF
-	TRBV27	-	TRBJ1-1	TGTGCCAGCAGTTTTCGGGCTACCACTGAAGCTTTCTTT	CASSFRATTEAFF
few	TRBV7-9	TRBD1	TRBJ2-3	TGTGCCAGCAGCGAAGCGGGACAGGGGGCAACGGATACGCAGTATTTT	CASSEAGQGATDTQYF
-	TRBV19	-	TRBJ1-6	TGTGCCGCGCGGCCGGGGGCATATAATTCACCCCTCCACTTT	CAARPGAYNSPLHF
once	TRBV7-9	-	TRBJ2-1	TGTGCCAGCAGCTCCTGGGCGGCGAGCTCCTACAATGAGCAGTTCTTC	CASSSWAASSYNEQFF
-	TRBV18	-	TRBJ1-1	TGTGCCAGCTCAGCAACCACTTCAGGGGCTCGCGCTTTCTTT	CASSATTSGARAFF
-	TRBV27	-	TRBJ2-3	TGTGCCAGCAGTTTCTCCCGACTAGGTAGCACAGATACGCAGTATTTT	CASSFSRLGSTDTQYF
-	TRBV27	-	TRBJ1-4	TGTGCCAGCAGTTTATTTGGTAGTCGTGAAAAACTGTTTTTT	CASSLFGSREKLFF
once	TRBV28	TRBD1	TRBJ1-5	TGTGCCAGCAGGCTTCGCGGGACAGGGGTAAGAGCTAGCAATCAGCCCCAGCATTTT	CASRLRGTGVRASNQPQHF
-	TRBV9	-	TRBJ2-5	TGTGCCAGCAGCGTAGCTCTTAAGGGGGGAGAGACCCAGTACTTC	CASSVALKGGETQYF
once	TRBV28	TRBD1	TRBJ2-1	TGTGCCAGCAGTTTATCAGTCGCGAGGGGGCAAAATGAGCAGTTCTTC	CASSLSVARGQNEQFF
-	TRBV10-3	TRBD1	TRBJ1-2	TGTGCCATCAATTCCGACAGGGATGCCTATGGCTACACCTTC	CAINSDRDAYGYTF
-	TRBV25-1	-	TRBJ2-7	TGTGCCAGCAGTGGGAGAGTGCTGTTCTACGAGCAGTACTTC	CASSGRVLFYEQYF
-	TRBV6-5	TRBD1	TRBJ1-2	TGTGCCAGCAGCGTTCAGGGGGGGTCTTATGGCTACACCTTC	CASSVQGGSYGYTF
few	TRBV27	TRBD1	TRBJ2-7	TGTGCCAGCAGTTCCCCGGGACAGGGTGTCCACGAGCAGTACTTC	CASSSPGQGVHEQYF
-	TRBV4-1	-	TRBJ2-7	TGCGCCAGCAGCCAAGATGTCGGTGCCAGCCTAAGCTCCTACGAGCAGTACTTC	CASSQDVGASLSSYEQYF
-	TRBV11-3	TRBD2	TRBJ2-1	TGTGCCAGCAGCTTATCGGGCGGGGGGACATACAATGAGCAGTTCTTC	CASSLSGGGTYNEQFF
-	TRBV18	-	TRBJ2-3	TGTGCCAGCTCACCCCGTTTGGGAAGCACAGATACGCAGTATTTT	CASSPRLGSTDTQYF
-	TRBV7-2	TRBD2	TRBJ2-1	TGTGCCAGCAGCTTAGATACTAGCGGGGGGATGATCTACAATGAGCAGTTCTTC	CASSLDTSGGMIYNEQFF
-	TRBV7-3	-	TRBJ2-2	TGTGCCAGCAGCTTACGAGCCGGGGAGCTGTTTTTT	CASSLRAGELFF
-	TRBV7-9	-	TRBJ2-3	TGTGCCAGCAGCTTAGCGTTAAGGGATACGCAGTATTTT	CASSLALRDTQYF
-	TRBV6-6	-	TRBJ2-3	TGTGCCAGCAGTCCTCCTCTGGCTACGCAGTATTTT	CASSPPLATQYF
-	TRBV5-6	-	TRBJ2-5	TGTGCCAGCAGCGACCGGGAGACCCAGTACTTC	CASSDRETQYF
medium-sized	TRBV16	-	TRBJ2-1	TGTGCCAGCAGCCAATCGTGGGACTACAATGAGCAGTTCTTC	CASSQSWDYNEQFF
-	TRBV4-2	TRBD1	TRBJ2-5	TGTGCCAGCAGCCAAGATAAGGGACAGCAAACTGAGACCCAGTACTTC	CASSQDKGQQTETQYF
-	TRBV7-9	-	TRBJ2-5	TGTGCCAGCATAGCAGTCGGAGAGACCCAGTACTTC	CASIAVGETQYF
-	TRBV19	-	TRBJ2-2	TGTGCCAGTAGTACACGGACGGGGTCGAACACCGGGGAGCTGTTTTTT	CASSTRTGSNTGELFF
once	TRBV7-2	-	TRBJ2-5	TGTGCCAGCAGCTTAGAGCCCGAAGAGACCCAGTACTTC	CASSLEPEETQYF
-	TRBV11-2	TRBD2	TRBJ2-5	TGTGCCAGCAGCTTGGGAGCAGCGGGAGGTTCCCAAGAGACCCAGTACTTC	CASSLGAAGGSQETQYF
once	TRBV7-2	-	TRBJ2-2	TGTGCCAGCAGCTTCAGGGTCCGGACCGGGGAGCTGTTTTTT	CASSFRVRTGELFF
-	TRBV29-1	-	TRBJ2-7	TGCAGCGTTGTATTATTGGGCGGGCCCTACGAGCAGTACTTC	CSVVLLGGPYEQYF
once	TRBV11-2	TRBD2	TRBJ2-3	TGTGCCAGCAGCTTAGGACTAGCGGGTGTCACGCAGTATTTT	CASSLGLAGVTQYF